This record looks at one T cell receptor beta chain sequence and its context. The sample comes from a study of blood T cell repertoires in COVID-19. Turning to the study itself: Whether acute or convalescent, the COVID-19 samples came from the United States, Italy and Spain. In each case, the material was cDNA or gDNA derived from T cells, B-cell-depleted T cells, or PBMCs.

The CDR3 loop spans 17 amino acids. Germline V gene lookup returns CDR1 MGHRA and CDR2 YSYEKL. V was pared by 1 base and J by 0 bases, with 14 bases between. Original methodology: Researchers report that nucleated cell counts were estimated from reference gene primer amplification. The data were produced by immunoSEQ multiplex PCR, yet TCRdb's version contains in-frame clones alone and is incomplete. V and J calls and clone size are those listed in that table; D and trimming were worked out from the DNA. Of around 280,000 clones in the sample, approximately 86% are singletons; the top ten hold 2.1%. Sequencing was done on a sample of peripheral blood. This TCR came from a woman between 25 and 40 years old who had recovered from COVID-19. The V gene is TRBV4-1, the J gene TRBJ2-3, with unresolved D. This chain's CDR3 is CASSQVTKPSSTDTQYF. In nucleotides, the CDR3 is TGCGCCAGCAGCCAAGTCACGAAGCCCTCTAGCACAGATACGCAGTATTTT.